The sequence of this T cell receptor (beta chain) was determined in a study of Ad26.COV2.S vaccination and SARS-CoV-2 variants. Repertoires were generated with immunoSEQ multiplex PCR, while TCRdb's copy carries only in-frame clones and drops some. The sample yields 300,000 to 400,000 clones, around 89% seen once. This CDR3 comprises 17 residues. Germline CDR1 and CDR2: SGHTA and FQGTGA. After removal of 1 base from V and 8 bases from J, the junction contained 6 bases not matched to a gene. This sample's treatment: some 20 received Ad26.COV2.S at low or high dose, single or two shots; several received placebo; per-sample allocation not given. Each sample was drawn 63 days after the first injection (of vaccine or placebo).

This TCR came from a person between 18 and 59 years old who received the Ad26.COV2.S COVID-19 vaccine or a placebo. This chain connects TRBV7-3 to TRBJ2-1; 15 positions agree with TRBD2. Sequencing was performed on peripheral blood, taken in a trial of Ad26.COV2.S vaccine versus placebo. CDR3 residues: CASSLSSGLAGGDEQFF. The CDR3 region has the DNA TGTGCCAGCAGCTTAAGTTCGGGACTAGCGGGAGGCGATGAGCAGTTCTTC.